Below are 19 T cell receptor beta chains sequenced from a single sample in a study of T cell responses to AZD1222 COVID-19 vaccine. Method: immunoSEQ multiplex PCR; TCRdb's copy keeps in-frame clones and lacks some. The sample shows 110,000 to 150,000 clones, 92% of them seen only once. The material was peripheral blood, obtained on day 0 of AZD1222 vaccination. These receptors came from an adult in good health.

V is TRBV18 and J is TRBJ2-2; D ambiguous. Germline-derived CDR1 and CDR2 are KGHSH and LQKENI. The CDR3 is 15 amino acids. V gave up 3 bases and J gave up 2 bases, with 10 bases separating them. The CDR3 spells CASSPRVTNTGELFF. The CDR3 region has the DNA TGTGCCAGCTCACCTCGAGTAACAAACACCGGGGAGCTGTTTTTT.

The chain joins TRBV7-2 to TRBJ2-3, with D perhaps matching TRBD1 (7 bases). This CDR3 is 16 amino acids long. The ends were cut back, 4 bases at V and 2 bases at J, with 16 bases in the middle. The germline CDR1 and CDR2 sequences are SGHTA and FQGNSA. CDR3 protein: CASSSQGGLPTDTQYF. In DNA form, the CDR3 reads TGTGCCAGCAGCTCCCAGGGGGGACTGCCCACAGATACGCAGTATTTT.

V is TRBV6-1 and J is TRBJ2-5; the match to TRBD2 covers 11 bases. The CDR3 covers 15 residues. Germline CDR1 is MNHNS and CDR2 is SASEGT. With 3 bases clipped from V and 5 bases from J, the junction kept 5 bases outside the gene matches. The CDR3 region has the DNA TGTGCCAGCAGTGAGACTAGCGGGGTGTGGGAGACCCAGTACTTC. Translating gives CASSETSGVWETQYF.

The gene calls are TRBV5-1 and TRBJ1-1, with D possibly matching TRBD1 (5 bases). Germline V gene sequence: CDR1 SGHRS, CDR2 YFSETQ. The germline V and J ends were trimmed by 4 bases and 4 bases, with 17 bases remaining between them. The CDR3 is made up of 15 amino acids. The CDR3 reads CASSLREVMVTEAFF. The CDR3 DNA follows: TGCGCCAGCAGCCTCAGGGAAGTTATGGTCACTGAAGCTTTCTTT.

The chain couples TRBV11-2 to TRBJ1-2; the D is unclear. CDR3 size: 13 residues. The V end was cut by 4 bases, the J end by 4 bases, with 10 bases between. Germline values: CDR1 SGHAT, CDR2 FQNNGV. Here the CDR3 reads CASSSDLGYGYTF. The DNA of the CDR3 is TGTGCCAGCAGCTCAGATCTCGGCTATGGCTACACCTTC.

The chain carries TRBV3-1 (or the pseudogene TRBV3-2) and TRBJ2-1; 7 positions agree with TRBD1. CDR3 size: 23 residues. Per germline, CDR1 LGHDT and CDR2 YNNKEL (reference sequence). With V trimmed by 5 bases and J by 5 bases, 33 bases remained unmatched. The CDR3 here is CASSGRWPLTGTENGVGNNEQFF. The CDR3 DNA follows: TGTGCCAGCAGCGGAAGATGGCCGCTAACCGGGACAGAAAACGGGGTGGGGAACAATGAGCAGTTCTTC.

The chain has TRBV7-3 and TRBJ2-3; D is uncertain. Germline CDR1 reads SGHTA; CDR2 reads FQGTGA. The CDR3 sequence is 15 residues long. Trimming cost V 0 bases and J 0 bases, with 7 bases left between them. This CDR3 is CASSLTLQSTDTQYF. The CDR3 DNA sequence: TGTGCCAGCAGCTTAACCTTACAGAGCACAGATACGCAGTATTTT.

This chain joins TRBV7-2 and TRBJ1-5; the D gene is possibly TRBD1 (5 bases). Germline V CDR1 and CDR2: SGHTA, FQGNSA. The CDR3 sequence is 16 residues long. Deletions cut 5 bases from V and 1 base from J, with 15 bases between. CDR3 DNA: TGTGCCAGCAGCGATGGGGGGAGAGGGAGCAATCAGCCCCAGCATTTT. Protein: CASSDGGRGSNQPQHF.

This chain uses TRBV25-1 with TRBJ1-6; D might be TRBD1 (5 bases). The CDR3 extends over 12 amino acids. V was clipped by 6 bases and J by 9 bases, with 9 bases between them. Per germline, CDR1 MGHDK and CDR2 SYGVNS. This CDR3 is CASRRDRSPLHF. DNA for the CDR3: TGTGCCAGCAGGAGGGACCGTTCACCCCTCCACTTT.

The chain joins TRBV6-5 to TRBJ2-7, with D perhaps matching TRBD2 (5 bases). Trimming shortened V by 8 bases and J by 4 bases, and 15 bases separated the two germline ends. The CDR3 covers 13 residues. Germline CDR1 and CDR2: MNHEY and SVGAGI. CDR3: CASQPGLTYEQYF. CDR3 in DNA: TGTGCCAGCCAACCGGGGTTAACTTACGAGCAGTACTTC.

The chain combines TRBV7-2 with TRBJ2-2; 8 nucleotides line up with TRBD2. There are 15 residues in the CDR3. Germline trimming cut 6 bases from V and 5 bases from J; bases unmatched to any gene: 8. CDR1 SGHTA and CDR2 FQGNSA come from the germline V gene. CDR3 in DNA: TGTGCCAGCAGATTCGGGGGGGCGAGGACCGGGGAGCTGTTTTTT. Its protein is CASRFGGARTGELFF.

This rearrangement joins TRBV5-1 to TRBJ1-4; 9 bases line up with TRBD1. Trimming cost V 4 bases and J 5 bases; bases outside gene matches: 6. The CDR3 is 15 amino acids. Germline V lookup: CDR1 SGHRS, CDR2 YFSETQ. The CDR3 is CASSRWTGENEKLFF. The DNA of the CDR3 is TGCGCCAGCAGCCGGTGGACAGGGGAAAATGAAAAACTGTTTTTT.

This CDR3 is CASSLGGHPNSPLHF. In nucleotides, the CDR3 is TGTGCCAGCAGTTTAGGGGGACACCCAAATTCACCCCTCCACTTT. The chain uses TRBV27 and TRBJ1-6; a possible D gene is TRBD1 (6 bases). Between the trimmed V and J ends, which lost 2 bases and 7 bases, there was a span of 12 bases. The germline gives CDR1 MNHEY, CDR2 SMNVEV (reference sequence). The CDR3 covers 15 residues.

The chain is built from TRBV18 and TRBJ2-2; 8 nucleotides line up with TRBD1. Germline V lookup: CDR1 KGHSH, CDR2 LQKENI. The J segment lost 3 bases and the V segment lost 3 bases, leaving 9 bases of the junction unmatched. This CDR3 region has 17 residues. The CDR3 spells CASSPRTGNIDTGELFF. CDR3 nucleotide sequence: TGTGCCAGCTCACCGAGGACAGGGAACATAGACACCGGGGAGCTGTTTTTT.

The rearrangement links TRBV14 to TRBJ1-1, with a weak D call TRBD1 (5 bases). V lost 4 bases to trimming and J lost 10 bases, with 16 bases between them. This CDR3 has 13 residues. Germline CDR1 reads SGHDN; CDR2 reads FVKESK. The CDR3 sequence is CASSLWSSQGAFF. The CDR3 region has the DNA TGTGCCAGCAGCCTTTGGTCCTCTCAGGGAGCTTTCTTT.

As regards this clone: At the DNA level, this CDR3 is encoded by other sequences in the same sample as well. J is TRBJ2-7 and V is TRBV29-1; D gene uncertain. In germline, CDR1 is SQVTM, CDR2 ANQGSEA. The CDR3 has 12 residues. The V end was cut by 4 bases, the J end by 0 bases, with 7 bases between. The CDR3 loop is CSVGKSSYEQYF. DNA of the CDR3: TGCAGCGTTGGGAAGAGCTCCTACGAGCAGTACTTC.

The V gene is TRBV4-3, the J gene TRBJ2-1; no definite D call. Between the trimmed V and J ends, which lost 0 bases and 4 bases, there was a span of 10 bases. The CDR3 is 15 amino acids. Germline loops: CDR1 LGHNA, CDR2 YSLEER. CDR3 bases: TGCGCCAGCAGCCAAGATCCCACATCGTACAATGAGCAGTTCTTC. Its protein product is CASSQDPTSYNEQFF.

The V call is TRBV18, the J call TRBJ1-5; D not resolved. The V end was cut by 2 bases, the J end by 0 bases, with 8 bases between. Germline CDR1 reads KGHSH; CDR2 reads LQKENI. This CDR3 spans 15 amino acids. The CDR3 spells CASSPKGDSNQPQHF. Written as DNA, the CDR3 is TGTGCCAGCTCACCAAAGGGAGATAGCAATCAGCCCCAGCATTTT. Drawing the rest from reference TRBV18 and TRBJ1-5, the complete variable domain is NAGVMQNPRHLVRRRGQEARLRCSPMKGHSHVYWYRQLPEEGLKFMVYLQKENIIDESGMPKERFSAEFPKEGPSILRIQQVVRGDSAAYFCASSPKGDSNQPQHFGDGTRLSIL.

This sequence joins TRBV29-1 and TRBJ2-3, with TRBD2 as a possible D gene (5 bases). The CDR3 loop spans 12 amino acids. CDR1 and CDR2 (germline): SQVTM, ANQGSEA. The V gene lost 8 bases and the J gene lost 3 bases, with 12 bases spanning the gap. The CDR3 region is CSTADGTDTQYF. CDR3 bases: TGCAGCACAGCGGACGGGACAGATACGCAGTATTTT.